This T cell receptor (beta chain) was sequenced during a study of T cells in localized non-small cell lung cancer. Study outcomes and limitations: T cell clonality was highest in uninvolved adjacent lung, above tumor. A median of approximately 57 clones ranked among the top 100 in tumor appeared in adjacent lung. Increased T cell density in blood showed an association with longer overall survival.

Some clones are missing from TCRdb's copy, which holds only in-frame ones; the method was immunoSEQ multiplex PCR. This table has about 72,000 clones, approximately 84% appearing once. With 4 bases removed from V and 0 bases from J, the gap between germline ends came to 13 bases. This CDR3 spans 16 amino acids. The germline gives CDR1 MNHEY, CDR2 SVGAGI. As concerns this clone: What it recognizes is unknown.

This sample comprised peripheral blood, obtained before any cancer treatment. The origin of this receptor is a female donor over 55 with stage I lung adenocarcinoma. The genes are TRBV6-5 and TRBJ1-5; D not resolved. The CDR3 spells CASSLTLGDSNQPQHF. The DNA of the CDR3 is TGTGCCAGCAGTTTGACGCTTGGGGATAGCAATCAGCCCCAGCATTTT.